In this sample, the clone carrying this TCR beta chain turned up a few times. This sample was included in a study of blood T cell repertoires in COVID-19. Between the trimmed V and J ends, which lost 0 bases and 1 base, there was a span of 9 bases. This CDR3 is built from 15 residues. Germline V gene lookup returns CDR1 MNHEY and CDR2 SVGAGI. This table comes from immunoSEQ multiplex PCR, and its TCRdb copy is limited to in-frame clones, with some not included. Of under 150,000 clones in the sample, approximately 86% were seen once. Source material: PBMCs or T cells enriched from blood (not recorded which). This clonotype was sampled from a woman aged 45-65 years who had recovered from COVID-19. The V gene is TRBV6-5, the J gene TRBJ1-1, with D possibly TRBD1 on 5 matching bases. The CDR3 DNA reads TGTGCCAGCAGTTACTCAAGGGGCCCGAACACTGAAGCTTTCTTT. Translation: CASSYSRGPNTEAFF.